Below, 2 T cell receptor beta chains from the same sample are listed, as sequenced in a study of cytomegalovirus exposure and HLA in healthy donors. The PCR had 60 Vbeta and 13 Jbeta primers. TCRdb's copy holds only in-frame clones and misses some; the assay was immunoSEQ multiplex PCR. The sample data list under 60,000 clones. Sequences were obtained from PBMCs. The source is a woman aged 25 to 39 in good health and CMV-seropositive.

The chain joins TRBV6-5 to TRBJ2-2, with 10 positions matching TRBD1. The CDR3 extends over 16 amino acids. The junction had 5 bases not matched to a gene; V was cut back by 0 bases and J by 7 bases. Germline V gives CDR1 MNHEY, CDR2 SVGAGI. CDR3 protein: CASSYSRTGGVGELFF. The DNA of the CDR3 is TGTGCCAGCAGTTACTCGAGGACAGGGGGGGTCGGGGAGCTGTTTTTT.

The chain links TRBV7-9 to TRBJ2-1, with TRBD2 identical over 10 bases. The CDR3 extends over 16 amino acids. V trimming: 6 bases; J trimming: 1 base; junction bases outside the gene matches: 6. Germline V CDR1 and CDR2: SEHNR, FQNEAQ (reference sequence). The CDR3 loop is CASRTLAGESYNEQFF. The CDR3 nucleotides read TGTGCCAGCAGAACCCTAGCGGGAGAATCCTACAATGAGCAGTTCTTC.